A selection of T cell receptor beta chains follows, all from one sample in a study of T cell responses to AZD1222 COVID-19 vaccine. Assay: immunoSEQ multiplex PCR; the TCRdb copy retains only in-frame clones and omits some. The sample includes 85,000 to 130,000 clones, approximately 87% of them seen just once. This material consisted of peripheral blood, taken on day 0 of AZD1222 vaccination. The receptors originated from an adult in good health. The conserved cysteine and the conserved F or W are not part of the CDR3 here.

>TRBJ1-5|TRBV19
ASSVSGTGFQPQH
>TRBJ2-7|TRBV7-9
ASSPRGVYEQY
>TRBJ1-2|TRBV7-3
ASSLEPAGGANYGYT
>TRBJ2-7|TRBV7-2
ASSLRTEATYEQY
>TRBJ1-4|TRBV7-9
ASSPQGSRRNEKLF
>TRBJ2-7|TRBV5-8
ASSLDPTRYEQY
>TRBJ1-3|TRBV5-1
ASSLADSAGGNTIY
>TRBJ1-2|TRBV28
ASSLSGHGF
>TRBJ2-3|TRBV4-1
ASSQGIGTGADTQY
>TRBJ1-5|TRBV7-9
ASSRDSVNQPQH
>TRBJ1-5|TRBV6-5
ASSYGRGEPQH
>TRBJ2-1|TRBV24-1
ATSDFVDRVSEQF
>TRBJ1-1|TRBV10-1
ASSESTPYRGSTEAF
>TRBJ1-5|TRBV6-5
ASSYGQYSNQPQH
>TRBJ1-2|TRBV3-1/TRBV3-2
ASSQGDSGYGYT